This T cell receptor (beta chain) was identified in a study of T cell responses to AZD1222 COVID-19 vaccine. As concerns this clone: Its target is not known.

Per the germline V gene, CDR1 is MNHEY and CDR2 is SVGAGI. This CDR3 comprises 14 residues. V lost 6 bases to trimming and J lost 7 bases; unmatched junction nucleotides: 8. The method was immunoSEQ multiplex PCR; TCRdb's version includes in-frame clones alone and lacks a portion of them. Counted here are some 200,000 clones, approximately 90% occurring once; the ten biggest clones make up around 3%. General study points: Recipients of two AZD1222 doses showed rising Spike-specific TCR breadth and depth. A mostly white British donor set with more females was recruited, and clonal diversity was possibly underestimated.

The specimen was peripheral blood, collected 28 days after the second AZD1222 dose. The sequence was obtained from an adult who received the AZD1222 COVID-19 vaccine. The V and J genes are TRBV6-5 and TRBJ1-2, with 10 bases aligning to TRBD1. The CDR3 loop is CASRGGTGDGGYTF. CDR3 bases: TGTGCCAGCAGAGGCGGGACAGGGGACGGTGGCTACACCTTC.